This TCR beta chain emerged from a study of blood T cells in healthy people across ages. The study, taken as a whole, reports: Estimates of total diversity, which came from one million sequenced T cells, were considered to be underestimates. Naive CD4+ cell counts and diversity both ran higher in long-lived than in aged donors. Per million T cells, the diversity of TCR beta decreased roughly linearly as age advanced.

The CDR3 has 17 amino acids. Germline V lookup: CDR1 MNHEY, CDR2 SVGEGT. Notes on this clonotype: The antigen remains unidentified. An end of the junction does not agree with germline; a read error may underlie this.

Isolation recovered at least 6 million PBMCs from every sample. Then a second PCR, running roughly 6 to 12 cycles, was carried out with a sample-barcoded 5' primer and a J-beta primer mix. Using its own MiXCR run on the 5' RACE reads, TCRdb lists one record per CDR3 protein. The sample carries about 1.5 million distinct CDR3 sequences, about 42% recorded once. This receptor was obtained from a woman younger than 30 in good health. The sequencing sample was made of blood. The J gene is TRBJ1-5, the V gene TRBV6-2 or TRBV6-3, with D uncertain. The CDR3 nucleotides read TGTACCAGCAGTTATTTGATGCCTCCGCGGCAACAGAAGCCCCAGCATTTT. Translating gives CTSSYLMPPRQQKPQHF.